Reported below is one T cell receptor (beta chain). These data originate in a study of sequential checkpoint blockade in melanoma. Study as a whole: First-line arms were nivolumab then ipilimumab, or the reverse, randomized 1:1. After both sequences, patients received maintenance nivolumab.

CDR1 SGDLS and CDR2 YYNGEE come from the germline V gene. V gave up 0 bases and J gave up 7 bases, with 16 bases separating them. This CDR3 spans 15 amino acids. Only in-frame clones appear in the TCRdb table, and some are missing; sequencing was by immunoSEQ multiplex PCR. The sample shows roughly 28,000 clones, over 60% of them seen only once. Described treatment: randomized to nivolumab then ipilimumab (arm A) or the reverse (arm B). DNA-damaging chemotherapy had not been given to any patient beforehand. Sorted cells were live CD3+CD8+, lacking CD19 and CD56, from PBMCs. This sequence was found in a human donor with melanoma. This specimen was CD8+ T cells sorted from blood (inferred from file names), taken from a patient given nivolumab and ipilimumab in sequence. This chain connects TRBV9 to TRBJ2-5, with a possible D match to TRBD2 (7 bases). In DNA form, the CDR3 reads TGTGCCAGCAGCGTAGATTCCAGGGGAGGGGGGACCCAGTACTTC. Its translation is CASSVDSRGGGTQYF.